This T cell receptor (beta chain) appears in the sequencing data of a study of monozygotic twins with inflammatory bowel disease. After re-calling the 5' RACE reads, TCRdb lists one entry per CDR3 protein, DNA absent. The ten most abundant clones cover 5.6% of a sample with approximately 300,000 distinct CDR3 sequences. CDR3 length equals 15 residues. Germline V gene lookup returns CDR1 SGHTA and CDR2 FQGNSA. Sequenced: blood. The chain recombines TRBV7-2 with TRBJ1-1. The clonotype comes from a human donor with ulcerative colitis or Crohn's disease, or a healthy co-twin of an affected twin (not recorded which). The CDR3 protein is CASSLGRPRNTEAFF.